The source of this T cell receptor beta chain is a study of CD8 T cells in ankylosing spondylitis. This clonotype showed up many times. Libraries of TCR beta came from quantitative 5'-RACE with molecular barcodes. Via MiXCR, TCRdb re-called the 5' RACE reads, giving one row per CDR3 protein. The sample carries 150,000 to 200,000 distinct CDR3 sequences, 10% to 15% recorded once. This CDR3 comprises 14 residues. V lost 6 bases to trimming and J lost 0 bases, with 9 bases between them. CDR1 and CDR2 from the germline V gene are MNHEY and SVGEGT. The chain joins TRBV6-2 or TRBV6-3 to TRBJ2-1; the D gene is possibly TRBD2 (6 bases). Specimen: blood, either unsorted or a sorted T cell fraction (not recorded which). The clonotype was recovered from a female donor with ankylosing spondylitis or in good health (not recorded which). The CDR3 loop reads CASRPGGSYNEQFF. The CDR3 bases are TGTGCCAGCAGACCCGGGGGCTCCTACAATGAGCAGTTCTTC.